This T cell receptor beta chain was captured by sequencing in a study of CD4 T cells in relation to SARS-CoV-2 and coronaviruses. V was cut by 5 bases and J by 4 bases, with 17 bases left in between. Germline CDR1 is SEHNR and CDR2 is FQNEAQ (reference sequence). CDR3 size: 15 residues. The unexposed donors gave CD4+ T cells in about 2011-2019, prior to COVID-19. After roughly ten days of culture, CD4+ T cells were isolated. This clone was seen a single time. As yet, its antigen is unknown. Clones were sequenced by immunoSEQ multiplex PCR, and TCRdb holds only the in-frame ones, with some missing. Of 20,000 or so clones in the sample, about 80% were seen once.

The chain is built from TRBV7-9 and TRBJ1-1; tentatively, D is TRBD1 (5 bases). The TCR sequence derives from a human donor in good health. Sequenced material: CD4+ T cells from PBMCs, cultured in vitro. This chain's CDR3 is CASSKLRDFGTEAFF. The CDR3 bases are TGTGCCAGCAGCAAACTCAGGGACTTCGGCACTGAAGCTTTCTTT.